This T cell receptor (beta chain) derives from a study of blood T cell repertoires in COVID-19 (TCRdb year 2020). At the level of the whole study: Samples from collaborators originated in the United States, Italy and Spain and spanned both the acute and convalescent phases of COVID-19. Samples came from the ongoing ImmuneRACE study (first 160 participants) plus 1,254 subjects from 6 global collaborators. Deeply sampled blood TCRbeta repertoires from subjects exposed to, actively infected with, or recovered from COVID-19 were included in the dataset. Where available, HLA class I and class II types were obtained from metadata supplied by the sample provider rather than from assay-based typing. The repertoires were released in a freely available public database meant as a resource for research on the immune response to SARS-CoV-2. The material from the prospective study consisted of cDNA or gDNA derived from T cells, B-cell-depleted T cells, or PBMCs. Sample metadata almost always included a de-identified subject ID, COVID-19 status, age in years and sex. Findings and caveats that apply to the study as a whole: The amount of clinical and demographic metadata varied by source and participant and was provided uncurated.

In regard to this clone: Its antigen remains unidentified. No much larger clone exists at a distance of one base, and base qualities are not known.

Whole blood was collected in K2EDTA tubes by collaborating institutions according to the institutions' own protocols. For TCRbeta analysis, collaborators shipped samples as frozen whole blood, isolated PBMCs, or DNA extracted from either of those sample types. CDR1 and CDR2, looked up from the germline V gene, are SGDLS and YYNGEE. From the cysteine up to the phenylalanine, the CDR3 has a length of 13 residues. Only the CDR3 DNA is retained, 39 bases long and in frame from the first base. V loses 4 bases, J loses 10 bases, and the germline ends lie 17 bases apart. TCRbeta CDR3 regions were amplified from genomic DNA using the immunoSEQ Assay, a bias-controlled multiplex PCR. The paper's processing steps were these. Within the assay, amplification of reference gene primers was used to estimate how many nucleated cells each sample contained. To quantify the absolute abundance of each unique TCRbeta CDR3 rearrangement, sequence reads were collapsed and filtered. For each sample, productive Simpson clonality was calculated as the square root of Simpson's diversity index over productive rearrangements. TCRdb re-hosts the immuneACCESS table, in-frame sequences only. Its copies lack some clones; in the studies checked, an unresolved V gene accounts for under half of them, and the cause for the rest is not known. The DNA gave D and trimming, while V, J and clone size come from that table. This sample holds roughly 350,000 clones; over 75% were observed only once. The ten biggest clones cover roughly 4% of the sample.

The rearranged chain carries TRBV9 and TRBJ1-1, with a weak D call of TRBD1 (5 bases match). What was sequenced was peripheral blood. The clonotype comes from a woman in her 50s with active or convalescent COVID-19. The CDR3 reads CASSKDKFQAAFF. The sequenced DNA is TGTGCCAGCAGCAAGGACAAATTTCAAGCAGCTTTCTTT.